This T cell receptor beta chain was found in a study of T cell repertoires in cytomegalovirus infection. The overall study: An indication of both CMV infection and matching HLA type came from public TCR beta signatures. Overall study results and limits: HLA-C-restricted, CMV-specific TCR beta clonotypes were dominant ex vivo. Pooled public TCR beta family frequency picked out CMV carriers with the relevant HLA.

Each CDR3 protein is one row after TCRdb ran MiXCR on the reads. The sample records fewer than 550,000 distinct CDR3 sequences, more than 20% being singletons. The germline V gene encodes CDR1 SGHTA and CDR2 FQGNSA. Trimming took off 11 bases at V and 2 bases at J, with 16 bases between the two ends. The CDR3 extends over 14 amino acids. The sample holds many counts of this clonotype. As yet, its antigen is unknown. The TCR was taken from a human donor in good health (CMV status not recorded). Some clones in this sample may be carry-over from other donors' samples. The chain recombines TRBV7-2 with TRBJ1-3, with D unresolved. Sequencing used PBMCs. This chain's CDR3 is CAGSVDGPGNTIYF. DNA of the CDR3: TGTGCCGGCTCCGTCGACGGCCCTGGAAACACCATATATTTT.